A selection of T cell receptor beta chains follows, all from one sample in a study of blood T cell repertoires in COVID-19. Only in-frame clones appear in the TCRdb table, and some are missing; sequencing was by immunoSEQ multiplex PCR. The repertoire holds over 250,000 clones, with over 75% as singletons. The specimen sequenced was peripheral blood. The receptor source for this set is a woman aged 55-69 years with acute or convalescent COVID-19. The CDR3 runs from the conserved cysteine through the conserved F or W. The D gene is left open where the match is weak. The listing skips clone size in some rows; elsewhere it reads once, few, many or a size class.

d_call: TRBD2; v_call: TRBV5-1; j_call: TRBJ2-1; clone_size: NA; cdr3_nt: TGCGCCAGCAGCTTGGAACTAGCGGGGCGCGATGAGCAGTTCTTC; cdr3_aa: CASSLELAGRDEQFF
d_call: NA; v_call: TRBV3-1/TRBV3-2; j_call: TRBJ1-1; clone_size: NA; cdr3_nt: TGTGCCAGCAGCCCCCAGGTGGGGCCGGGGAACACTGAAGCTTTCTTT; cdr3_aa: CASSPQVGPGNTEAFF
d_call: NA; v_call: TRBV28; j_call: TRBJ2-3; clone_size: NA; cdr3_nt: TGTGCCAGCAGTTTAGTAGGAGGGGCCACAGATACGCAGTATTTT; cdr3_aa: CASSLVGGATDTQYF
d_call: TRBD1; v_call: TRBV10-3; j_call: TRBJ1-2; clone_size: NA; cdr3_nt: TGTGCCATCAGTGCCGGGACAGGCCTCTCTAACTATGGCTACACCTTC; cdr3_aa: CAISAGTGLSNYGYTF
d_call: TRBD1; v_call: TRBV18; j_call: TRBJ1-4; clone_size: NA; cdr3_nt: TGTGCCAGCTCACCATTGGCAGGGGGCTTTAGTGAAAAACTGTTTTTT; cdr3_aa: CASSPLAGGFSEKLFF
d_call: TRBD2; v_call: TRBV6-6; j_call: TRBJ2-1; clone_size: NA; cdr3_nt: TGTGCCAGCAGACCGGGGGGTAGCTCCTACAATGAGCAGTTCTTC; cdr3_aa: CASRPGGSSYNEQFF
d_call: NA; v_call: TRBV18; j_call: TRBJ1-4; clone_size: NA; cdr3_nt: TGTGCCAGCTCACCTGGAGGTGAAAAACTGTTTTTT; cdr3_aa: CASSPGGEKLFF
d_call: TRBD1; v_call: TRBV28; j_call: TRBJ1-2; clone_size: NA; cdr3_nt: TGTGCCAGCAGTTCCGGGACAGGGGGGTCCTATGGCTACACCTTC; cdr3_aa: CASSSGTGGSYGYTF
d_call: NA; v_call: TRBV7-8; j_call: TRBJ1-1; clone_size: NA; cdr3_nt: TGTGCCAGCAGCTATATTGTAGCAGCGGGGCTGAACACTGAAGCTTTCTTT; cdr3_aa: CASSYIVAAGLNTEAFF
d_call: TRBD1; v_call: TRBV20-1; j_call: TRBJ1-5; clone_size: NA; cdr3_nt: TGCAGTGCTAGTGAATGGGTAGGACAGGGCGGGAGTCAGCCCCAGCATTTT; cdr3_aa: CSASEWVGQGGSQPQHF
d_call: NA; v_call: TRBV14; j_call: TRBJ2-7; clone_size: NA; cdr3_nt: TGTGCCAGCAGCCTTCAGGGAAATAGAAACGAGCAGTACTTC; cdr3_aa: CASSLQGNRNEQYF
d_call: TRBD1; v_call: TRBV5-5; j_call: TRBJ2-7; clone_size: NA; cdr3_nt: TGTGCCAGCAGCCCGGGGGACAGGGCCTACGAGCAGTACTTC; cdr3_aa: CASSPGDRAYEQYF
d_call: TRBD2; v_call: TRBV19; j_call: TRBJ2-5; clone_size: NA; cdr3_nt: TGTGCCAGTAGTATAGGAGCGGGAAGCTGGAGAGAGACCCAGTACTTC; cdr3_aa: CASSIGAGSWRETQYF
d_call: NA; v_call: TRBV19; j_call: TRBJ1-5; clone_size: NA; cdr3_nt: TGTGCCAGTAGTATGGAGTTCCTCAATCAGCCCCAGCATTTT; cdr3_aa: CASSMEFLNQPQHF
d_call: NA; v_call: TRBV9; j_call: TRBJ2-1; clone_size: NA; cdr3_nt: TGTGCCAGCAGCGTAGAAGGGGTAGGGGGCTCCTACAATGAGCAGTTCTTC; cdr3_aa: CASSVEGVGGSYNEQFF
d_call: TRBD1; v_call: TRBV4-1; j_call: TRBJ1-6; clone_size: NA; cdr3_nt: TGCGCCAGCAGCCCGGACAGGGGGCTGTCACCCCTCCACTTT; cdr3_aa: CASSPDRGLSPLHF
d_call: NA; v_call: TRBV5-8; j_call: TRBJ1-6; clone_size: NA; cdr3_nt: TGTGCCAGCAGCTTGGCAGGAGGGTCAGTTTCACCCCTCCACTTT; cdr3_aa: CASSLAGGSVSPLHF
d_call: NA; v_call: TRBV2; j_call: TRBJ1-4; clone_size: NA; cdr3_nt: TGTGCCAGCAGTGAATTAAACAGTGTGGCTGAAAAACTGTTTTTT; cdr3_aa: CASSELNSVAEKLFF
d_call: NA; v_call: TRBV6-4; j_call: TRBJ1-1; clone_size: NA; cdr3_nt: TGTGCCAGCAGCAGGGAAGGAGGGATTAACACTGAAGCTTTCTTT; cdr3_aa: CASSREGGINTEAFF
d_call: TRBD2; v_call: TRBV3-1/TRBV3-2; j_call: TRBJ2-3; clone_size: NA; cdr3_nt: TGTGCCAGCAGCCAAGATGGCCGCGCGGGGGGTCTGGATTTT; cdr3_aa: CASSQDGRAGGLDF
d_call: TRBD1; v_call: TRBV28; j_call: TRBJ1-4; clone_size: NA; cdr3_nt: TGTGCCAGCAGTGCGGGGACAGGGTTGGAAAAACTGTTTTTT; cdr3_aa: CASSAGTGLEKLFF
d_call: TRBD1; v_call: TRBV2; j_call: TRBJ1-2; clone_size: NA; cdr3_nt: TGTGCCAGCATTTTGACAGGGGGTAACTATGGCTACACCTTC; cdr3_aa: CASILTGGNYGYTF
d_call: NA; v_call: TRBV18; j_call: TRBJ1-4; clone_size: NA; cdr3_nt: TGTGCCAGCTCACGAGAGGGATCTGGTGAAAAACTGTTTTTT; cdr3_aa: CASSREGSGEKLFF
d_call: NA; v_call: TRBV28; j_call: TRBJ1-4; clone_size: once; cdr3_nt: TGTGCCAGCAGTTCGACATTGATCGAAAAACTGTTTTTT; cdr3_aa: CASSSTLIEKLFF
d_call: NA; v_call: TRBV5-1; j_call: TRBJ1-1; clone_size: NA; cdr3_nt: TGCGCCAGCAGCGCGGACCTGAGGGGGTATACTGAAGCTTTCTTT; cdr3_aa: CASSADLRGYTEAFF
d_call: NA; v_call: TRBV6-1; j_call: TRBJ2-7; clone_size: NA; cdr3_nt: TGTGCCAGCAGTGAACGAGTTTACGAGCAGTACTTC; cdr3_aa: CASSERVYEQYF
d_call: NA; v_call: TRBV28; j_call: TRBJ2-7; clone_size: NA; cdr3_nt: TGTGCCAGCAGTTTGTACACAGCCTACGAGCAGTACTTC; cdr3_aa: CASSLYTAYEQYF
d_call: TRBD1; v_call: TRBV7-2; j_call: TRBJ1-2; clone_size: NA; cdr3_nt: TGTGCCAGCAGCTTCCGGGACAGGGGGCGGAATGGCTACACCTTC; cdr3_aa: CASSFRDRGRNGYTF
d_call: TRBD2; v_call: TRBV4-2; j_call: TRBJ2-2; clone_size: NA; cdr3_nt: TGTGCCAGCAGCCAAGAGAAGCGGGGGCCGGGCGGGGAGCTGTTTTTT; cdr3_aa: CASSQEKRGPGGELFF
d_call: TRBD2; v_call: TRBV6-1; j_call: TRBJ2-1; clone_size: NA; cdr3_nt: TGTGCCAGCAGTGATACTAGCGGTCTGCACAATGAGCAGTTCTTC; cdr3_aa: CASSDTSGLHNEQFF
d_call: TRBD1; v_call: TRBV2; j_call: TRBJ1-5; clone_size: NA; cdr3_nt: TGTGCCAGCAGTGACCAATTAAGGGGGCTGAGCAATCAGCCCCAGCATTTT; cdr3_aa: CASSDQLRGLSNQPQHF
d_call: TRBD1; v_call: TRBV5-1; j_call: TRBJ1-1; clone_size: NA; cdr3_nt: TGCGCCAGCAGCCTACAGGGGGCGAGGACTGAAGCTTTCTTT; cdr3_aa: CASSLQGARTEAFF
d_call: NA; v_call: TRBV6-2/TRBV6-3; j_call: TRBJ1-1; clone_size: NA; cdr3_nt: TGTGCCAGCAGTTACTCCAGATGGGGAGCTGGCACTGAAGCTTTCTTT; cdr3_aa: CASSYSRWGAGTEAFF
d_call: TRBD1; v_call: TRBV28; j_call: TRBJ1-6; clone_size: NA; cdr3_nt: TGTGCCAGCAGTCGACAGGGGTATAATTCACCCCTCCACTTT; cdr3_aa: CASSRQGYNSPLHF
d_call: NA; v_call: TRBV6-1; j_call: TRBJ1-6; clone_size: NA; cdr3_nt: TGTGCCAGCAGTGAAGCAGGGGGAGCCCCCCTCCACTTT; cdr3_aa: CASSEAGGAPLHF
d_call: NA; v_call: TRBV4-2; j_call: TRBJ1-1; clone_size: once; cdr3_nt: TGTGCCAGCAGCCACCAGGGTGAAGCTTTCTTT; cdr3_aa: CASSHQGEAFF
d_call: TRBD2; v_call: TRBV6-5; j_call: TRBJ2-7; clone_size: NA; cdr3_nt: TGTGCCAGCAGTCAACCCTTGATAGCGGGAGTAAAGCAGTACTTC; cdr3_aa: CASSQPLIAGVKQYF
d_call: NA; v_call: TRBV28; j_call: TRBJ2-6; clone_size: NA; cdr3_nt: TGTGCCAGCAGTTTCACAGGGGCCAACGTCCTGACTTTC; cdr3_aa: CASSFTGANVLTF
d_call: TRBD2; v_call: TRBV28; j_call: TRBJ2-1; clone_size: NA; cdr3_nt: TGTGCCAGCTGCGGGGGTTATGAGCAGTTCTTC; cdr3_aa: CASCGGYEQFF
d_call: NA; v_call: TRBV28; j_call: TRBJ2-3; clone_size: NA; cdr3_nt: TGTGCCAGCTCCGGGTTCGCAGATACGCAGTATTTT; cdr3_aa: CASSGFADTQYF
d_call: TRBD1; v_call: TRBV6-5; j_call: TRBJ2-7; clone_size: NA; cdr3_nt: TGTGCCAGCAGTCCTCGGGACAGGGGGCCCTACGAGCAGTACTTC; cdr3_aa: CASSPRDRGPYEQYF